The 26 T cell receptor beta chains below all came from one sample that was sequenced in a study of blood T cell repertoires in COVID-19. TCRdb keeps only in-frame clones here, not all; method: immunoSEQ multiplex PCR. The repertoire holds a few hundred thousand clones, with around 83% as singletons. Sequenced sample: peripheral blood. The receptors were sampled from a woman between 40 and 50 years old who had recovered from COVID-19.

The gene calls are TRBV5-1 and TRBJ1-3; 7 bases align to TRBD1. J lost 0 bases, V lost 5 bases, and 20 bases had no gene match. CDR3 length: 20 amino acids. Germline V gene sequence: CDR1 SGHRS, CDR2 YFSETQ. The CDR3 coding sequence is TGCGCCAGCAGACTGGGACAGCCTGCCTATACTAGAGACTCTGGAAACACCATATATTTT. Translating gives CASRLGQPAYTRDSGNTIYF.

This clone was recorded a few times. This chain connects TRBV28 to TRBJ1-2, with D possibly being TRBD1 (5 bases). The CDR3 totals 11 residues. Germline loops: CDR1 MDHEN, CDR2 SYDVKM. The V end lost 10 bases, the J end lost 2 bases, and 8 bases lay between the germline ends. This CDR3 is CATTGNYGYTF. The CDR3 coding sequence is TGTGCCACCACAGGAAACTATGGCTACACCTTC.

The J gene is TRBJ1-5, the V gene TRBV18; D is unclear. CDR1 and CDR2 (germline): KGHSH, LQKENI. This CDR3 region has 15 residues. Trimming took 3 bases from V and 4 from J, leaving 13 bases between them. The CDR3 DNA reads TGTGCCAGCTCACCCGGAGGGTTGGGTAATCAGCCCCAGCATTTT. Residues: CASSPGGLGNQPQHF.

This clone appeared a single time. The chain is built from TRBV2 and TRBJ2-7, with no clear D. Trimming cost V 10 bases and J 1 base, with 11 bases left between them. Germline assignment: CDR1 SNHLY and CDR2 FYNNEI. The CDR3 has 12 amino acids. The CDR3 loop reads CATLQNSYEQYF. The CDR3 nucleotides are TGTGCCACTCTACAGAATTCCTACGAGCAGTACTTC.

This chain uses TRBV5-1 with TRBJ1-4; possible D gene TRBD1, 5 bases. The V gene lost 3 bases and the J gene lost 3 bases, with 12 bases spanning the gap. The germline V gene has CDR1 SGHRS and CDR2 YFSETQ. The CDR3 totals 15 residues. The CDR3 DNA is TGCGCCAGCAGCTGGGGGGATCGGGCTAATGAAAAACTGTTTTTT. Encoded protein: CASSWGDRANEKLFF.

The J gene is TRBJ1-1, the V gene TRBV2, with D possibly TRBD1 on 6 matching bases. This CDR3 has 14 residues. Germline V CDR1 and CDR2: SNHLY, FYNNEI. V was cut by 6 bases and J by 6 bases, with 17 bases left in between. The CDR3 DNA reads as TGTGCCAGCAGGTATAATCAGGGGTCCGCTGAAGCTTTCTTT. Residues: CASRYNQGSAEAFF. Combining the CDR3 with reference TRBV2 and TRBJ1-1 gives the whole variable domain EPEVTQTPSHQVTQMGQEVILRCVPISNHLYFYWYRQILGQKVEFLVSFYNNEISEKSEIFDDQFSVERPDGSNFTLKIRSTKLEDSAMYFCASRYNQGSAEAFFGQGTRLTVV.

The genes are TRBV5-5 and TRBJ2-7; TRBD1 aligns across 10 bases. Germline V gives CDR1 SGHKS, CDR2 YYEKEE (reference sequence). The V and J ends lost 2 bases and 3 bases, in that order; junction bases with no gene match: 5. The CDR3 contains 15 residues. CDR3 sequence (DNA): TGTGCCAGCAGCTTATCCGGGACAGGGGTCTACGAGCAGTACTTC. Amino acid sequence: CASSLSGTGVYEQYF.

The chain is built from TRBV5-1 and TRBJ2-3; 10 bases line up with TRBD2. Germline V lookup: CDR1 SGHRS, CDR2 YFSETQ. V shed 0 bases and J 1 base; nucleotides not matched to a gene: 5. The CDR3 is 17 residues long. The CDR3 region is CASSLAMGTSGTDTQYF. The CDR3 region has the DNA TGCGCCAGCAGCTTGGCCATGGGGACTAGCGGCACAGATACGCAGTATTTT.

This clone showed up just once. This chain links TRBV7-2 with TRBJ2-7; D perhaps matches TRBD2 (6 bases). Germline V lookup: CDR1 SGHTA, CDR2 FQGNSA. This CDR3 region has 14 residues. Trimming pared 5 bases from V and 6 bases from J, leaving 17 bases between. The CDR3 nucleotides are TGTGCCAGCAGCCCCGCCGGCGGAGGGCTCGAGCAGTACTTC. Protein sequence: CASSPAGGGLEQYF.

DNA of the CDR3: TGCGCCAGCAGCTTCAGAACAGGGTCCGATACGCAGTATTTT. This codes for CASSFRTGSDTQYF. This chain connects TRBV5-1 to TRBJ2-3; weak D call: TRBD1 (6 bases). The germline V and J ends were trimmed by 2 bases and 6 bases, with 13 bases remaining between them. Germline loops: CDR1 SGHRS, CDR2 YFSETQ. The CDR3 runs 14 residues. Filled out from reference TRBV5-1 and TRBJ2-3, the complete variable domain reads KAGVTQTPRYLIKTRGQQVTLSCSPISGHRSVSWYQQTPGQGLQFLFEYFSETQRNKGNFPGRFSGRQFSNSRSEMNVSTLELGDSALYLCASSFRTGSDTQYFGPGTRLTVL.

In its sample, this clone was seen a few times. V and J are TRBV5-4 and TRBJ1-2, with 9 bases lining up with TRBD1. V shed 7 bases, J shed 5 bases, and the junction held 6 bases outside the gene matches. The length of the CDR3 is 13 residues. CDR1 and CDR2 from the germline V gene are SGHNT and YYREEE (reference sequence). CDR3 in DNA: TGTGCCAGCGGCACCGGGACAGGGTATGGCTACACCTTC. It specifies CASGTGTGYGYTF.

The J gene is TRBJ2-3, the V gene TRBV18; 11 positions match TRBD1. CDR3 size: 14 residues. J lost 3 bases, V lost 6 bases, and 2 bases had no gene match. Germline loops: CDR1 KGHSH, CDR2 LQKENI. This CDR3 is CASSGQGVTDTQYF. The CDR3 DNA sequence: TGTGCCAGCTCGGGACAGGGGGTAACAGATACGCAGTATTTT. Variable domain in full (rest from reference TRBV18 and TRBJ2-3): NAGVMQNPRHLVRRRGQEARLRCSPMKGHSHVYWYRQLPEEGLKFMVYLQKENIIDESGMPKERFSAEFPKEGPSILRIQQVVRGDSAAYFCASSGQGVTDTQYFGPGTRLTVL.

In DNA form, the CDR3 reads TGCGCCAGCAGCCTCCGGGCTAGCGGGGGGGCATCAGATACGCAGTATTTT. It codes for CASSLRASGGASDTQYF. The chain has TRBV5-1 and TRBJ2-3; 12 nucleotides agree with TRBD2. The CDR3 extends over 17 amino acids. V lost 4 bases and J lost 4; bases outside the gene matches: 10. CDR1 SGHRS and CDR2 YFSETQ come from the germline V gene. The full variable domain, rest sourced from reference TRBV5-1 and TRBJ2-3, is KAGVTQTPRYLIKTRGQQVTLSCSPISGHRSVSWYQQTPGQGLQFLFEYFSETQRNKGNFPGRFSGRQFSNSRSEMNVSTLELGDSALYLCASSLRASGGASDTQYFGPGTRLTVL.

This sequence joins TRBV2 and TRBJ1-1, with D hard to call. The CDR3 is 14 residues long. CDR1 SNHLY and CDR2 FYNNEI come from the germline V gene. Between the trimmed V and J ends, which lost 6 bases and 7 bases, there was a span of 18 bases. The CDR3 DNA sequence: TGTGCCAGCAGCCCTGACCCGGAGGGTTTTGAAGCTTTCTTT. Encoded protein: CASSPDPEGFEAFF.

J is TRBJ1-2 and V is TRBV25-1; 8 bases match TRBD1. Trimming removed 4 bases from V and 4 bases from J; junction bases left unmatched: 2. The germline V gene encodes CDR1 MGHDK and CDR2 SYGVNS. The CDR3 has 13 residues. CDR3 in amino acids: CASSGTGIYGYTF. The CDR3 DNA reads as TGTGCCAGCAGTGGGACAGGGATCTATGGCTACACCTTC.

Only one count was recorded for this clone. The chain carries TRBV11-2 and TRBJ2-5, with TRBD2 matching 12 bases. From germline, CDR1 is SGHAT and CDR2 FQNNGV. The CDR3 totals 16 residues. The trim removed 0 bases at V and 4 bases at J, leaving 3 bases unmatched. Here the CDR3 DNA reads TGTGCCAGCAGCTTAGATCTAGCGGGGGGGCTAGAGACCCAGTACTTC. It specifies CASSLDLAGGLETQYF.

The CDR3 sequence: CASFTAGPQETQYF. The CDR3 nucleotides are TGCGCCAGCTTCACCGCGGGCCCACAAGAGACCCAGTACTTC. The V gene is TRBV4-3, the J gene TRBJ2-5; D might be TRBD2 (5 bases). Looked up from germline, CDR1 is LGHNA and CDR2 is YSLEER. V shed 8 bases and J shed 2 bases, with 15 bases lying between them. The CDR3 runs to 14 residues.

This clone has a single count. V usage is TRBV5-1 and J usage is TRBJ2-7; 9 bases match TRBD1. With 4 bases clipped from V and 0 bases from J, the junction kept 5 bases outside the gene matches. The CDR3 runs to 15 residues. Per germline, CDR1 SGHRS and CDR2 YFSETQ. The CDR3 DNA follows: TGCGCCAGCAGCGGGGGACAGGGAAACTCCTACGAGCAGTACTTC. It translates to CASSGGQGNSYEQYF.

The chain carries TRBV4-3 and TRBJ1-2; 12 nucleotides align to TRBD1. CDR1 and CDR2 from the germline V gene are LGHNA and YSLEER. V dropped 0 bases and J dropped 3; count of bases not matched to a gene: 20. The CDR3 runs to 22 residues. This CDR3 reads CASSQESFRGDRGHQADYGYTF. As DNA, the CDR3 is TGCGCCAGCAGCCAAGAATCTTTCAGGGGGGACAGGGGGCACCAGGCTGACTATGGCTACACCTTC.

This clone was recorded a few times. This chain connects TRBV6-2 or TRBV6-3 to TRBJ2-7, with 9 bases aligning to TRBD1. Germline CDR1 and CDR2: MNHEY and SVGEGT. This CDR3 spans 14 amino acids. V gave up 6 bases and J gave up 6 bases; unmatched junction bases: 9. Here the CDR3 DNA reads TGTGCCAGCAGCCCCGGGGACAGGGTTCGCGAGCAGTACTTC. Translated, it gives CASSPGDRVREQYF.

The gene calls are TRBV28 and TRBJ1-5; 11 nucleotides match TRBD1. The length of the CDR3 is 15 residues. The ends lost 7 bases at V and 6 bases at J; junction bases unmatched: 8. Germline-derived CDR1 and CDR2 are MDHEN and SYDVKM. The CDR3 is CASTPGTGGIQPQHF. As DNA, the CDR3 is TGTGCCAGCACCCCCGGGACAGGGGGTATTCAGCCCCAGCATTTT.

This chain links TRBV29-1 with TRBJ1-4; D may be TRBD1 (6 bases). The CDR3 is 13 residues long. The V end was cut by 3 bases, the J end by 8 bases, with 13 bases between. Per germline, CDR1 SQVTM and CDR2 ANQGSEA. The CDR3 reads CSVEGAGKEKLFF. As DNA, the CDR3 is TGCAGCGTTGAGGGGGCAGGGAAAGAAAAACTGTTTTTT.

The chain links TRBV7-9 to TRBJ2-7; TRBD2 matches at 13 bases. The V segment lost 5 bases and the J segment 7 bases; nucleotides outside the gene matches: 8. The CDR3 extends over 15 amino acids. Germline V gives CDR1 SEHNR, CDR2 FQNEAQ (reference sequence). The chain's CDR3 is CASSHPGLAGPEQYF. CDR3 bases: TGTGCCAGCAGCCATCCGGGACTAGCGGGGCCTGAGCAGTACTTC. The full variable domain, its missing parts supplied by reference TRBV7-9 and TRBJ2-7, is DTGVSQNPRHKITKRGQNVTFRCDPISEHNRLYWYRQTLGQGPEFLTYFQNEAQLEKSRLLSDRFSAERPKGSFSTLEIQRTEQGDSAMYLCASSHPGLAGPEQYFGPGTRLTVT.

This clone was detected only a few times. In nucleotides, the CDR3 is TGTGCCAGCAGCCTAGAGACTAGCGGGGGAATCGGGGAGCTGTTTTTT. Encoded protein: CASSLETSGGIGELFF. This chain connects TRBV3-1 (or the pseudogene TRBV3-2) to TRBJ2-2; 12 bases align to TRBD2. Germline V gene lookup returns CDR1 LGHDT and CDR2 YNNKEL (reference sequence). This CDR3 spans 16 amino acids. V lost 4 bases, J lost 7 bases, and 7 bases stayed unmatched.

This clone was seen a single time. The CDR3 spells CASSLGGQGSGTEAFF. CDR3 bases: TGTGCCAGCAGCTTAGGGGGACAGGGATCGGGCACTGAAGCTTTCTTT. The rearrangement uses TRBV11-3 and TRBJ1-1, with 9 bases aligning to TRBD1. Germline V gene lookup returns CDR1 SGHNT and CDR2 YENEEA. The CDR3 extends over 16 amino acids. V was clipped by 1 base and J by 4 bases; unmatched bases: 7.

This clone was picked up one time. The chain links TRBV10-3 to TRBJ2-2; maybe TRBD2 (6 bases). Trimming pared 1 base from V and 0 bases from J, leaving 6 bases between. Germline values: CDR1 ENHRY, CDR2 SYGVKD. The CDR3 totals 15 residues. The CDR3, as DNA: TGTGCCATCAGTGAGTGGGGGGCGAACACCGGGGAGCTGTTTTTT. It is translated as CAISEWGANTGELFF.